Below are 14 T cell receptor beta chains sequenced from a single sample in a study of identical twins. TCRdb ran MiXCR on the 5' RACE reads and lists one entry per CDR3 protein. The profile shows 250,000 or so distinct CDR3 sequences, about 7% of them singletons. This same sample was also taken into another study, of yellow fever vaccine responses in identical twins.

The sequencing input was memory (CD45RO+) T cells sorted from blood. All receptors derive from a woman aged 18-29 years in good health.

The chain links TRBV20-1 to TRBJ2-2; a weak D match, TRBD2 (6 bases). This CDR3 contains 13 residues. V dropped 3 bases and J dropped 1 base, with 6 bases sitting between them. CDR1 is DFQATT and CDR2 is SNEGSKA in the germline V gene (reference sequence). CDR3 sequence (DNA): TGCAGTGCTAGCGGGAGGAACACCGGGGAGCTGTTTTTT. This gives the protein CSASGRNTGELFF.

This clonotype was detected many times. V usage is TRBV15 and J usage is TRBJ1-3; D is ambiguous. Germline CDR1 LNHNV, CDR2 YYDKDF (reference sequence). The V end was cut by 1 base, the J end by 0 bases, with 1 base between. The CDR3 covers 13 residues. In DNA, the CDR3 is TGTGCCACCAGCAGAGTCTCTGGAAACACCATATATTTT. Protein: CATSRVSGNTIYF.

The CDR3 sequence is CASIGREGLGTSNEQFF. Here the CDR3 DNA reads TGTGCCAGCATAGGGCGGGAGGGCCTAGGAACTTCCAATGAGCAGTTCTTC. The genes are TRBV2 and TRBJ2-1; 9 nucleotides line up with TRBD2. The CDR3 extends over 17 amino acids. Germline CDR1 and CDR2: SNHLY and FYNNEI. V was pared by 7 bases and J by 6 bases, with 16 bases of the junction left unmatched.

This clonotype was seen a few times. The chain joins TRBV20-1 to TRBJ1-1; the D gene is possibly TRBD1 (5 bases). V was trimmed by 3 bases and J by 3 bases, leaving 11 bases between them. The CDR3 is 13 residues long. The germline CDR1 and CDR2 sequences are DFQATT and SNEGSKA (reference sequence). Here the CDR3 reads CSARWGIDTEAFF. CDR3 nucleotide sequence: TGCAGTGCTAGGTGGGGGATCGACACTGAAGCTTTCTTT.

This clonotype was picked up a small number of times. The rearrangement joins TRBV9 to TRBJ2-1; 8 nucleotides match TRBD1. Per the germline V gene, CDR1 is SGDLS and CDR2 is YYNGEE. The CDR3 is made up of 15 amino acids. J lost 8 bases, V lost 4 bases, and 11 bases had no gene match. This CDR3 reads CASSIRTGRGYEQFF. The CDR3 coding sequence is TGTGCCAGCAGCATAAGGACAGGGAGAGGCTATGAGCAGTTCTTC.

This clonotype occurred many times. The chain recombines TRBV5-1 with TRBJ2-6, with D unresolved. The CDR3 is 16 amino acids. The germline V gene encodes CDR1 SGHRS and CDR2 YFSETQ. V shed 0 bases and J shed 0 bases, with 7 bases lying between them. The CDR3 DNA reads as TGCGCCAGCAGCTTGGACGGTAACTCTGGGGCCAACGTCCTGACTTTC. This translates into CASSLDGNSGANVLTF.

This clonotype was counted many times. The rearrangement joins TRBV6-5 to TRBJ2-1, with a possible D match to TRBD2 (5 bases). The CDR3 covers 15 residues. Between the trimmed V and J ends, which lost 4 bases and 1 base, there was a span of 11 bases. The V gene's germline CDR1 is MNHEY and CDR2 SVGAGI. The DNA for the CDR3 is TGTGCCAGCAGTTCAACTAGAGGTTCCTACAATGAGCAGTTCTTC. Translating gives CASSSTRGSYNEQFF.

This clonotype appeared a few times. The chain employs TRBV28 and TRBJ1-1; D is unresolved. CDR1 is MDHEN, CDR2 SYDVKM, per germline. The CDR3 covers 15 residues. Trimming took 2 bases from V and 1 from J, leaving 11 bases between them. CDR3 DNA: TGTGCCAGCAGTTTACCTCTAGACGGGAACACTGAAGCTTTCTTT. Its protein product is CASSLPLDGNTEAFF.

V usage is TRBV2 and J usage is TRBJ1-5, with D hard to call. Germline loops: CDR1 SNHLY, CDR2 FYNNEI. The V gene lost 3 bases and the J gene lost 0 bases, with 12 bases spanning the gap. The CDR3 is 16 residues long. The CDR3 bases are TGTGCCAGCAGTGACGACACCGGGAATAGCAATCAGCCCCAGCATTTT. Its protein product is CASSDDTGNSNQPQHF.

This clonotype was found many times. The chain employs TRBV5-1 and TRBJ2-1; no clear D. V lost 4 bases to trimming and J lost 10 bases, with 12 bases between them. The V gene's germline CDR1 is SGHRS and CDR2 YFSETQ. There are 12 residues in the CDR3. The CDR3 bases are TGCGCCAGCAGCGTTGCTGTAGGAGAGCAGTTCTTC. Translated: CASSVAVGEQFF.

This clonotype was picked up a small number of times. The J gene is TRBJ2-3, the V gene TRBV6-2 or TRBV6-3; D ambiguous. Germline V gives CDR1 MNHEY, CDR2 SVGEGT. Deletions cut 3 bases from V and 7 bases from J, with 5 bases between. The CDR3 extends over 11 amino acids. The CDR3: CASSYGNTQYF. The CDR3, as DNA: TGTGCCAGCAGTTATGGGAATACGCAGTATTTT.

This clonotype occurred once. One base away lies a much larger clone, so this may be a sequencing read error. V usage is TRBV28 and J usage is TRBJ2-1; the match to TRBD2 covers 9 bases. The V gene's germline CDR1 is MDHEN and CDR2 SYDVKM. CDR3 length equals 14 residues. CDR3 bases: TGTGCCAGCAGTATAGCGGGAGCCTACAAAGAGCAGTTCTTC. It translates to CASSIAGAYKEQFF.

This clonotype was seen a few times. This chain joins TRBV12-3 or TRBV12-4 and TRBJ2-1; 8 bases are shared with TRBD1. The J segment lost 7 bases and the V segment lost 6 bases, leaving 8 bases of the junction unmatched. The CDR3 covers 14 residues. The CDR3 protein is CASSQSDRVNEQFF. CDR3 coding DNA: TGTGCCAGCAGCCAGTCGGACAGGGTTAATGAGCAGTTCTTC.

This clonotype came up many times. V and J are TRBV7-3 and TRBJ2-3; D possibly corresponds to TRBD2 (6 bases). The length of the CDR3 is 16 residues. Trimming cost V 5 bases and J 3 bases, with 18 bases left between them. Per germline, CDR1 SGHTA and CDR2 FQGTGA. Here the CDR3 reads CASSLGTNSGTDTQYF. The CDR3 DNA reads TGTGCCAGCAGCCTAGGGACCAACAGCGGGACAGATACGCAGTATTTT.